This T cell receptor beta chain was found in a study of cytomegalovirus exposure and HLA in healthy donors (dated 2017 in TCRdb). For the study in its entirety: An earlier analysis of under 600 of the donors reported roughly 270 Gb of sequence data and 120 million or so unique TCR beta sequences from about 179 million T cells. Approximately 300 gigabases of sequencing data and around 88 million unique TCR sequences made up an early release that covered under 750 HLA-typed donors. The genetic ancestry cluster associated with self-reported Caucasian donors included 70% to 85% of the approximately 430 genotyped donors. The study was designed to test whether signatures of past pathogen exposure could be identified by cataloging public T cell receptors. Using immunosequencing, the study profiled T cell repertoires from fewer than 700 subjects and related those repertoires to cytomegalovirus serostatus. Along with the approximately 700-subject first cohort, a separate validation cohort of over a hundred different subjects was used. High-throughput TCR immunosequencing, statistical association of individual TCRs with disease status, and machine learning were combined to predict cytomegalovirus infection status. A later analysis re-examined previously published TCR beta repertoires from around 670 donors and added high-resolution HLA genotyping to investigate patterns of TCR occurrence. The later analysis used no new phenotypic data to find candidate immune exposures, relying instead on TCR beta sequences and their occurrence across donors. In an earlier analysis of roughly 540 of the donors, high-throughput TCR beta sequencing was used to judge whether each TCR beta V gene segment behaved as functional or pseudogenic. Donor age, sex, ethnicity and CMV serostatus were compiled alongside the repertoire data. In a later genetic analysis, genome-wide SNP genotypes for about 65% of the 666 donors were used, and that subset was treated as a discovery cohort. All discovery cohort repertoires had been generated using a single sequencing platform. HLA typing included class I and class II loci at four-digit resolution. The number of typed donors differed by locus: about 620-640 for A, B, C, DRB1 and DQB1; roughly 510 for DQA1; 606 for DPA1; and around 470 for DPB1. Four to six DR-DQ haplotypes were handled as single units for association and clustering, since linkage in the cohort was strong. Across some 400 genotyped donors of the cohort, an average of approximately 240,000 unique TCR beta nucleotide sequences per donor were sequenced, and 15% to 20% of those sequences were non-productive.

The cohort comprised under 700 healthy bone marrow donors. At the time of sampling, all cohort members were nominally healthy, though unrecorded immune exposures were likely present. The donor was CMV seropositive and belonged to the group of over 250 seropositive cohort members. Every donor gave a peripheral blood sample, and the peripheral blood mononuclear cells from that sample were used for TCR beta sequencing. Genomic DNA extraction from the blood cell samples was performed with the Qiagen DNeasy Blood Extraction Kit. Concerning this clone itself: There is no known antigen for this receptor. No clone much larger than this one lies a single base away; base qualities are absent.

Compared with germline, V lacks 4 bases and J lacks 4 bases; bases without a gene match: 8. CDR1 MDHEN and CDR2 SYDVKM are derived from the germline V gene. The CDR3 contains 15 residues, cysteine and phenylalanine counted. Solely the CDR3 DNA is kept, with 45 bases framed from the first base. On the study overall, not on this receptor specifically: In a later analysis, 15,000 to 20,000 TCR beta sequences were associated with specific HLA alleles at a false discovery rate of 0.05. A later analysis found that most CMV-associated TCR beta chains appeared HLA-restricted, with HLA associations seemingly driven largely by CMV exposure. Several of the top co-occurrence clusters appeared to be linked to parvovirus B19, influenza, CMV and Epstein-Barr virus, according to a later analysis. An association between a missense DCLRE1C variant and V-gene and J-gene trimming of TCR beta chains was found in a later genetic analysis and replicated in an independent cohort. Presence/absence analyses assumed roughly uniform sequencing depth across donors, an assumption that may not hold. Immune exposure information for the cohort was limited to CMV serostatus. Some IMGT-functional V segments, including TRBV6-2 and TRBV6-3, could not be told apart with the 87-base-pair reads, so those segments were excluded. A further reported finding was that TCR beta sequences accurately predicted the HLA-A and HLA-B alleles for most subjects in the first cohort. The authors suggested that the approach could potentially be generalized to other disease states and immunological phenotypes. In a later analysis, TCR association rates were found to vary across HLA loci, with the most associated TCRs seen for DRB1 alleles and the fewest for HLA-C alleles. Strong co-occurrence of HLA alleles, especially DR and DQ, made assigning TCR associations to individual alleles difficult. Because HLA typing was unavailable for some donors at each locus, only the typed subset was used in association tests. Most TCR sequences were observed very rarely across donors, whereas some public TCRs were present in many individuals. Because counts were too low, seventeen rarely observed V segments, including chromosome 9 orphons, were left out of the earlier analysis of some 600 of the donors. A cluster of highly shared sequence variants was judged likely to represent a technical artifact of the sequencing pipeline. A total of fewer than 200 TCR beta chains were listed by the study as associated with cytomegalovirus. The cohort was sequenced for TCR beta chains only, and without alpha or paired-chain data the features that could be detected were limited. According to a later genetic analysis, donors in an Asian-associated ancestry cluster had fewer N-insertions in productive TCRs than the roughly 670-donor mean. An earlier analysis of some 560 of the donors showed that most TCR beta V segments appeared in productive rearrangements either about 87% or about 30% of the time, which broadly matched IMGT annotations. In a later analysis, HLA-associated TCR beta chains were found to be more clonally expanded and to have lower generation probabilities than equally common non-associated chains. Cytomegalovirus status was reported to be diagnosed by the classifier with high specificity and sensitivity in both the original and validation cohorts. Correlated functional status among segregating V segments might be attributable to linkage disequilibrium, but an unknown experimental factor could not be ruled out. In vitro tests confirmed that a few of the cytomegalovirus-associated TCR beta chains recognize cytomegalovirus antigens.

Library preparation used the immunoSEQ multiplex PCR assay. A mixture of 60 forward primers for TCR Vbeta segments and 13 reverse primers for TCR Jbeta segments was used in the multiplex PCR. Amplification of the CDR3 region of rearranged TCR beta genes was performed with a multiplex PCR assay on genomic DNA. Amplified TCR beta libraries were sequenced as 87-base-pair reads on the Illumina HiSeq System. In the source study's methods: In a later analysis, 77 million or so unique TCR beta chains were counted across the roughly 670 repertoires, and around 10 million of these chains were shared by at least two donors. To remove PCR and sequencing errors, raw reads were error-corrected and collapsed into unique sequences using a nearest-neighbor algorithm that merged closely related sequences. Alignment of CDR3 sequences to IMGT reference sequences was used to assign V, D and J gene segments. For a sequence to be retained, a match of at least six nucleotides to both a V gene segment and a J gene segment was required. A rearrangement counted as productive if the CDR3 had no stop codons and remained in frame with V and J, and every other rearrangement counted as non-productive. Following IMGT convention, CDR3 was defined as the stretch from the second conserved V-encoded cysteine up to the conserved J-encoded phenylalanine. In an earlier analysis of 587 of the donors, sequences lacking an unambiguous match to a single V gene segment were excluded. In an earlier analysis of around 590 of the donors, a V segment was called functional when productive rearrangements were above 56.7%, and segregating when the standard deviation between donors exceeded 5%. To diagnose cytomegalovirus status from the catalog of TCR beta chain sequences, a statistical classification framework was built. V and J gene assignment, in a later analysis, came from comparing TCR nucleotide sequences with IMGT/GENE-DB human TR gene sequences. The TCRdist pipeline was used in a later analysis to assign CDR3 sequences and most-parsimonious VDJ recombination scenarios. In a later analysis, each TCR beta chain was defined by its CDR3 amino acid sequence together with its V-gene family, and reads lacking a unique V-gene family were excluded. To address suspected cross-contamination and a sequencing artifact, a later analysis removed around 600 highly shared, low-generation-probability nucleotide sequences. A later analysis calculated a clonal expansion index for each public chain from normalized within-repertoire ranks of inferred template counts. In a later analysis, generation probabilities were computed using a VDJ recombination model fitted to out-of-frame rearrangements, and the results were checked against IGoR. In a later analysis, TCR-TCR, TCR-HLA and TCR-CMV co-occurrence was scored with hypergeometric tests, and a repertoire-size bias correction was applied to TCR pairs. In a later analysis, false discovery rates were estimated by permuting HLA or CMV assignments 20 times. In a later analysis, co-occurring TCRs were grouped using DBSCAN, and TCRdist sequence similarity was added for clustering within HLA-allele-positive subsets. Co-occurrence clustering excluded repertoires with fewer than 30,000 or more than 120,000 public chains, plus five with anomalous nucleotide sharing. The immuneACCESS repertoire file appears here via TCRdb, limited to in-frame rearrangements. These files lack a portion of the clones; in checked studies, under half of the deficit traces to unresolved V genes, and the cause of the others is not known. V, J and clone size were drawn from that table, and D and trimming were deduced from the DNA. This sample has about 260,000 clones in its table, and 84% of those were observed once. Roughly 2% of the sample is taken by the ten largest.

This TCR derives from a woman in her thirties or forties in good health and CMV-seropositive. The chain is made from TRBV28 and TRBJ1-1; the central 8 bases match TRBD1. The specimen sequenced was PBMCs. The DNA sequence reads TGTGCCAGCAGTTCCCGACAGGGGTTTGTCACTGAAGCTTTCTTT. It translates as CASSSRQGFVTEAFF. The CDR3 plus the reference TRBV28 and TRBJ1-1 genes for the other parts give the full variable domain: DVKVTQSSRYLVKRTGEKVFLECVQDMDHENMFWYRQDPGLGLRLIYFSYDVKMKEKGDIPEGYSVSREKKERFSLILESASTNQTSMYLCASSSRQGFVTEAFFGQGTRLTVV.